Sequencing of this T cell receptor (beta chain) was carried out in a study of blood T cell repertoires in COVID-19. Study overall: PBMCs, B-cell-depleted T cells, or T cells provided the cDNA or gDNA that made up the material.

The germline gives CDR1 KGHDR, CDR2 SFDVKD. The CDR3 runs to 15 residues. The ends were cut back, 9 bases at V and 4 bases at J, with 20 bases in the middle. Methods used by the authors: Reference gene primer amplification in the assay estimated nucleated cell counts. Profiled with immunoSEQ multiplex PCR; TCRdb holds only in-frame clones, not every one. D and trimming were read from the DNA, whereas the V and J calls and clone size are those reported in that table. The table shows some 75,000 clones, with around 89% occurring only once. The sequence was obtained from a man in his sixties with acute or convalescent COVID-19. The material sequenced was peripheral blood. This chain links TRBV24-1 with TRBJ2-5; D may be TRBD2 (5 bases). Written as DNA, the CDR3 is TGTGCCACCGAATCATCCTATCCAGGAGGAGAGACCCAGTACTTC. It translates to CATESSYPGGETQYF.